The next 27 T cell receptor beta chains were all read from a single sample in a study of OX40 agonist ivuxolimab in advanced cancers. Produced via immunoSEQ multiplex PCR; TCRdb's table is partial and in-frame only. The sample includes 77,000 or so clones, approximately 78% of them seen just once. The specimen was CD4+ or CD8+ T cells sorted from blood, collected in a trial of the OX40 agonist ivuxolimab. The origin of the receptors is an adult with an advanced solid tumor such as melanoma, head and neck, liver or kidney cancer.

This clone occurred many times. The chain is built from TRBV6-5 and TRBJ1-1; no clear D gene. The length of the CDR3 is 11 residues. Germline CDR1 MNHEY, CDR2 SVGAGI. Trimming removed 0 bases at V and 8 bases at J, with 4 bases between. CDR3 amino acids: CASSYSGEAFF. CDR3 DNA: TGTGCCAGCAGTTACTCAGGGGAAGCTTTCTTT.

J is TRBJ2-1 and V is TRBV13; unclear D gene. This CDR3 has 13 residues. V was cut by 7 bases and J by 5 bases, with 12 bases left in between. Germline V gene lookup returns CDR1 PRHDT and CDR2 FYEKMQ (reference sequence). The CDR3 is CASNLVQDNEQFF. The CDR3 DNA reads as TGTGCCAGCAACCTAGTCCAGGACAATGAGCAGTTCTTC.

The chain combines TRBV6-1 with TRBJ1-4, with 10 bases that match TRBD1. CDR1 is MNHNS, CDR2 SASEGT, per germline. V gave up 5 bases and J gave up 5 bases; unmatched junction bases: 5. The CDR3 sequence is 15 residues long. This CDR3 is CASSPLGQGNEKLFF. DNA of the CDR3: TGTGCCAGCAGTCCCCTGGGACAGGGGAATGAAAAACTGTTTTTT.

A single count supports this clone. The V gene is TRBV18, the J gene TRBJ2-7, with D perhaps TRBD2 (5 bases). The V gene lost 0 bases and the J gene lost 3 bases, with 21 bases spanning the gap. Per the germline V gene, CDR1 is KGHSH and CDR2 is LQKENI. The CDR3 has 18 amino acids. CDR3 DNA sequence: TGTGCCAGCTCACCACCCCGGGGAGCTTCGCGGAACCTCTACGAGCAGTACTTC. Its protein is CASSPPRGASRNLYEQYF.

The chain has TRBV7-9 and TRBJ1-2; D not certain. CDR1 and CDR2 (germline): SEHNR, FQNEAQ (reference sequence). The CDR3 extends over 14 amino acids. V was trimmed by 1 base and J by 4 bases, leaving 10 bases between them. CDR3 amino acids: CASSLEADVYGYTF. The CDR3 DNA is TGTGCCAGCAGCTTAGAGGCGGACGTCTATGGCTACACCTTC. Based on the CDR3 plus reference TRBV7-9 and TRBJ1-2, the full variable domain is DTGVSQNPRHKITKRGQNVTFRCDPISEHNRLYWYRQTLGQGPEFLTYFQNEAQLEKSRLLSDRFSAERPKGSFSTLEIQRTEQGDSAMYLCASSLEADVYGYTFGSGTRLTVV.

V usage is TRBV6-6 and J usage is TRBJ2-3; no definite D call. Per the germline V gene, CDR1 is MNHNY and CDR2 is SVGAGI (reference sequence). The CDR3 totals 13 residues. Trimming removed 9 bases from V and 4 bases from J, with 14 bases in between. CDR3 residues: CASRLTLPDTQYF. The CDR3 DNA is TGTGCCAGTAGACTCACCCTCCCAGATACGCAGTATTTT.

The rearrangement uses TRBV5-4 and TRBJ1-1; 10 bases fit TRBD1. The CDR3 contains 14 residues. CDR1 and CDR2 (germline): SGHNT, YYREEE (reference sequence). The junction had 4 bases not matched to a gene; V was cut back by 4 bases and J by 4 bases. The CDR3 nucleotides read TGTGCCAGCAGCCGGGACAGGGGCGGCACTGAAGCTTTCTTT. Amino acids: CASSRDRGGTEAFF.

The chain links TRBV7-2 to TRBJ1-3; D remains unclear. The CDR3 runs 13 residues. CDR1 and CDR2 (germline): SGHTA, FQGNSA. With 5 bases removed from V and 0 bases from J, the gap between germline ends came to 5 bases. The DNA of the CDR3 is TGTGCCAGCAGCCCAGCCTCTGGAAACACCATATATTTT. Residues: CASSPASGNTIYF.

This clone occurred once. The genes are TRBV5-6 and TRBJ2-7, with a weak D call TRBD2 (6 bases). Per germline, CDR1 SGHDT and CDR2 YYEEEE. Trimming removed 0 bases from V and 3 bases from J, with 7 bases in between. This CDR3 is 13 amino acids long. The CDR3 DNA reads as TGTGCCAGCAGCTTGGTGGACTACTACGAGCAGTACTTC. This encodes CASSLVDYYEQYF.

This rearrangement joins TRBV7-9 to TRBJ1-2; 7 bases agree with TRBD1. V lost 5 bases and J lost 2; bases outside the gene matches: 5. CDR1 SEHNR and CDR2 FQNEAQ come from the germline V gene (reference sequence). The CDR3 is 14 residues long. For the CDR3, the DNA is TGTGCCAGCAGCCGACAGGGATCGAACTATGGCTACACCTTC. Its translation: CASSRQGSNYGYTF.

The chain recombines TRBV19 with TRBJ2-7, with D tentatively TRBD2 (6 bases). Germline loops: CDR1 LNHDA, CDR2 SQIVND (reference sequence). CDR3 length equals 14 residues. V lost 1 base and J 2 bases, leaving 9 bases between the germline ends. CDR3 in amino acids: CASSIGLAAYEQYF. The CDR3 DNA sequence: TGTGCCAGTAGTATAGGTTTAGCGGCCTACGAGCAGTACTTC.

The chain joins TRBV7-4 to TRBJ2-7; no clear D. V lost 7 bases and J 7 bases, leaving 11 bases between the germline ends. The CDR3 extends over 11 amino acids. Germline V gene data show CDR1 as SGHVT and CDR2 as SQSDAQ. The chain's CDR3 is CASTLLGEQYF. The CDR3 DNA follows: TGTGCCAGCACCCTCCTCGGTGAGCAGTACTTC.

The chain employs TRBV11-2 and TRBJ2-5; 7 positions agree with TRBD1. From germline, CDR1 is SGHAT and CDR2 FQNNGV. This CDR3 has 15 amino acids. The trim removed 6 bases at V and 5 bases at J, leaving 12 bases unmatched. CDR3 sequence reads: CASRQMTGSGETQYF. The CDR3, as DNA: TGTGCCAGCAGACAGATGACAGGGTCGGGGGAGACCCAGTACTTC. The variable domain in full, with the rest retrieved from reference TRBV11-2 and TRBJ2-5, is EAGVAQSPRYKIIEKRQSVAFWCNPISGHATLYWYQQILGQGPKLLIQFQNNGVVDDSQLPKDRFSAERLKGVDSTLKIQPAKLEDSAVYLCASRQMTGSGETQYFGPGTRLLVL.

V usage is TRBV28 and J usage is TRBJ1-2; D call uncertain. CDR3 length: 12 residues. V lost 4 bases to trimming and J lost 2 bases, with 5 bases between them. Germline CDR1 reads MDHEN; CDR2 reads SYDVKM. In DNA form, the CDR3 reads TGTGCCAGCAGTTCGAAGAACTATGGCTACACCTTC. This sequence encodes CASSSKNYGYTF.

The chain links TRBV7-9 to TRBJ2-1, with unresolved D. CDR3 length: 16 residues. Germline assignment: CDR1 SEHNR and CDR2 FQNEAQ (reference sequence). Trimming left V 2 bases short and J 4 bases short, with 15 bases between. The CDR3 bases are TGTGCCAGCAGCTTACTACTTGCTCTCTTTTACAATGAGCAGTTCTTC. Residues: CASSLLLALFYNEQFF.

The chain links TRBV5-4 to TRBJ2-3; D is ambiguous. This CDR3 has 14 amino acids. Germline values: CDR1 SGHNT, CDR2 YYREEE (reference sequence). Trimming removed 3 bases from V and 0 bases from J, with 8 bases in between. CDR3 amino acids: CASSYASSTDTQYF. The CDR3 DNA reads as TGTGCCAGCAGCTACGCTTCTAGCACAGATACGCAGTATTTT.

This rearrangement joins TRBV5-6 to TRBJ1-2; D perhaps matches TRBD1 (6 bases). There are 15 residues in the CDR3. V was trimmed by 4 bases and J by 9 bases, leaving 22 bases between them. CDR1 is SGHDT, CDR2 YYEEEE, per germline. Here the CDR3 reads CASSPIWTATLSYTF. The CDR3 DNA is TGTGCCAGCAGCCCAATCTGGACAGCGACTCTAAGCTACACCTTC.

The V gene is TRBV27, the J gene TRBJ2-7; weak D call: TRBD2 (6 bases). CDR1 and CDR2 (germline): MNHEY, SMNVEV (reference sequence). The CDR3 extends over 15 amino acids. Trimming cost V 7 bases and J 1 base, with 17 bases left between them. The CDR3 DNA reads as TGTGCCAGCAAATTTGGGGACGGGACTTCCTACGAGCAGTACTTC. This translates into CASKFGDGTSYEQYF.

This clone occurred a few times. The rearrangement uses TRBV29-1 and TRBJ2-7, with unresolved D. CDR3 length: 12 residues. V gave up 0 bases and J gave up 6 bases, with 9 bases separating them. Germline V gene lookup returns CDR1 SQVTM and CDR2 ANQGSEA. The CDR3: CSVEDGASEQYF. CDR3 bases: TGCAGCGTTGAAGACGGCGCTAGCGAGCAGTACTTC.

The chain is built from TRBV27 and TRBJ2-6; the match to TRBD1 covers 7 bases. Per the germline V gene, CDR1 is MNHEY and CDR2 is SMNVEV (reference sequence). The CDR3 covers 18 residues. V trimming: 6 bases; J trimming: 2 bases; junction bases outside the gene matches: 13. The CDR3 DNA reads as TGTGCCAGCAGCCAGGCCCGGGACAGTAGGCCTGGGGCCAACGTCCTGACTTTC. As protein: CASSQARDSRPGANVLTF.

The chain carries TRBV5-1 and TRBJ2-5; 12 nucleotides agree with TRBD2. The J call could be wrong; TRBJ2-7 is a better fit for the DNA end. Germline V CDR1 and CDR2: SGHRS, YFSETQ. The CDR3 runs 16 residues. The CDR3 reads CASSLALAGGTYEQYF. In DNA, the CDR3 is TGCGCCAGCAGCTTGGCACTAGCGGGGGGAACCTACGAGCAGTACTTC.

The chain has TRBV18 and TRBJ2-1; D unresolved. Germline V gives CDR1 KGHSH, CDR2 LQKENI. V was pared by 0 bases and J by 4 bases, with 19 bases between. The CDR3 has 18 amino acids. The CDR3 region is CASSPPGQKKNPYNEQFF. CDR3 bases: TGTGCCAGCTCACCACCCGGGCAGAAAAAAAATCCATACAATGAGCAGTTCTTC.

The chain links TRBV27 to TRBJ2-4, with a weak D call TRBD2 (6 bases). The CDR3 consists of 13 residues. From germline, CDR1 is MNHEY and CDR2 SMNVEV (reference sequence). V was pared by 6 bases and J by 7 bases, with 13 bases between. The CDR3 protein is CASREVGRNIQYF. CDR3 coding DNA: TGTGCCAGCAGGGAAGTGGGGAGGAACATTCAGTACTTC.

The chain couples TRBV11-2 to TRBJ1-1, with D unresolved. V was cut by 6 bases and J by 1 base, with 15 bases left in between. This CDR3 has 15 residues. Germline-derived CDR1 and CDR2 are SGHAT and FQNNGV. This CDR3 reads CASREAGASNTEAFF. The CDR3 DNA reads as TGTGCCAGCAGAGAAGCGGGAGCGTCGAACACTGAAGCTTTCTTT.

The chain has TRBV7-3 and TRBJ2-2; no definite D call. Germline-derived CDR1 and CDR2 are SGHTA and FQGTGA. This CDR3 spans 13 amino acids. V was clipped by 8 bases and J by 6 bases, with 13 bases between them. The CDR3 bases are TGTGCCAGCGCTGCCCGTCAGCCCGGGGAGCTGTTTTTT. Translating it yields CASAARQPGELFF.

This clone showed up just a few times. At one end, the junction sequence differs from germline, possibly due to a read error. The chain employs TRBV10-3 and TRBJ1-2; D is perhaps TRBD1 (6 bases). The V gene's germline CDR1 is ENHRY and CDR2 SYGVKD. The CDR3 runs to 14 residues. In DNA form, the CDR3 reads TGTGCCAGCAGTCACCCCGACAGGCCAAGGGGCTACACCTTC. Amino acids: CASSHPDRPRGYTF.

This chain uses TRBV5-1 with TRBJ1-1; D is possibly TRBD1 (5 bases). The germline V gene has CDR1 SGHRS and CDR2 YFSETQ. Trimming stripped 1 base from V and 4 bases from J, with 11 bases between. This CDR3 comprises 14 residues. The CDR3 reads CASSLTGGGTEAFF. The CDR3 DNA reads TGCGCCAGCAGCTTGACGGGGGGAGGCACTGAAGCTTTCTTT.